The 5 T cell receptor beta chains listed next were all sequenced from one sample in a study of T cells in Graves' hyperthyroidism and ophthalmopathy. Amplification of TCR beta CDR3 regions used RNA as the template. An initial round of RT-PCR targeting the TCR CDR3 relied on the HTBI primer set. TCRdb used MiXCR to reprocess the multiplex PCR reads, holding one entry per CDR3 protein. The sample has fewer than 650,000 distinct CDR3 sequences, 14% seen once. Sequenced input: blood. The receptors originated from a young woman with Graves' ophthalmopathy.

Details on this clonotype: This may be a read error, as it is one base from a much larger clone. The chain is built from TRBV25-1 and TRBJ2-5, with D perhaps being TRBD1 or TRBD2 (5 bases each). Germline-derived CDR1 and CDR2 are MGHDK and SYGVNS. V lost 3 bases and J 4 bases, leaving 12 bases between the germline ends. This CDR3 is built from 14 residues. The CDR3 nucleotides are TGTGCCAGCAGTGATTCCCGGGGCCGAGAGACCCAGTACTTC. This translates into CASSDSRGRETQYF.

The table lists this clonotype with many counts. V usage is TRBV27 and J usage is TRBJ1-5, with 7 bases matching TRBD1. Germline V gene lookup returns CDR1 MNHEY and CDR2 SMNVEV (reference sequence). CDR3 length: 15 residues. Trimming at V came to 5 bases and at J to 1 base, leaving 5 bases not matched to a gene. Here the CDR3 reads CASSSDRASNQPQHF. In DNA form, the CDR3 reads TGTGCCAGCAGTAGCGACAGGGCAAGCAATCAGCCCCAGCATTTT.

V usage is TRBV3-1 and J usage is TRBJ2-3, with 11 bases fitting TRBD2. Germline-derived CDR1 and CDR2 are LGHDT and YNNKEL (reference sequence). CDR3 length: 17 residues. After removal of 3 bases from V and 2 bases from J, the junction contained 7 bases not matched to a gene. The DNA for the CDR3 is TGTGCCAGCAGCCACGAGGGGACTAGCGGATCCACAGATACGCAGTATTTT. Its translation is CASSHEGTSGSTDTQYF.

This clonotype was counted ten times or more. This rearrangement joins TRBV6-1 to TRBJ1-2; D may be TRBD1 (6 bases). The length of the CDR3 is 12 residues. Trimming removed 9 bases at V and 5 bases at J, with 13 bases between. Germline V CDR1 and CDR2: MNHNS, SASEGT. The CDR3 region is CASQTGTYGYTF. CDR3 nucleotide sequence: TGTGCCAGTCAAACAGGGACGTATGGCTACACCTTC.

The chain carries TRBV4-1 and TRBJ1-2, with D maybe TRBD1 (5 bases). The CDR3 has 16 residues. V dropped 0 bases and J dropped 4 bases, with 15 bases sitting between them. CDR1 MGHRA and CDR2 YSYEKL come from the germline V gene. CDR3 sequence reads: CASSQDEREGLYGYTF. CDR3 nucleotide sequence: TGCGCCAGCAGCCAAGATGAGAGGGAGGGGCTCTATGGCTACACCTTC.